Listed below are T cell receptor beta chains from one sample, sequenced in a study of blood T cells in healthy people across ages. One entry per CDR3 protein, called by TCRdb with MiXCR from the 5' RACE reads. This sample has hundreds of thousands of distinct CDR3 sequences, with 58% found just once. The specimen sequenced was blood. Every receptor here comes from a man in his sixties in good health. CDR3s include the opening cysteine and the closing phenylalanine or tryptophan. The order of the fields is V gene, J gene, CDR3 protein.

v_call: TRBV6-2/TRBV6-3; j_call: -; cdr3_aa: CASRRGGGSYNEQYF
v_call: TRBV20-1; j_call: TRBJ2-1; cdr3_aa: CSASTSFRSSYNEQFF
v_call: TRBV7-9; j_call: TRBJ2-3; cdr3_aa: CASVGDTDTQYF
v_call: TRBV19; j_call: TRBJ2-1; cdr3_aa: CASSMSAGTIGNEQFF
v_call: TRBV7-2; j_call: TRBJ2-5; cdr3_aa: CASSSWETQYF
v_call: TRBV7-2; j_call: TRBJ2-5; cdr3_aa: CASSRYTSGGNQETQYF
v_call: TRBV9; j_call: TRBJ2-1; cdr3_aa: CASSDGDYLAEQFF
v_call: TRBV12-3/TRBV12-4; j_call: TRBJ2-2; cdr3_aa: CASSLVPGPGTGELFF
v_call: TRBV2; j_call: TRBJ1-5; cdr3_aa: CASSESPYQPQHF
v_call: TRBV7-2; j_call: TRBJ1-6; cdr3_aa: CASSLAGSWNNSPLHF
v_call: TRBV5-1; j_call: TRBJ2-5; cdr3_aa: CASSLNPLGELETQYF
v_call: TRBV20-1; j_call: TRBJ2-4; cdr3_aa: CSVMLGAGTKNIQYF
v_call: TRBV7-9; j_call: TRBJ1-2; cdr3_aa: CASSFTQTTVLYGYTF
v_call: TRBV29-1; j_call: TRBJ2-2; cdr3_aa: CSVPAGGQNTGELFF
v_call: TRBV6-5; j_call: -; cdr3_aa: CASRVDSNSYNEQYF
v_call: TRBV11-3; j_call: TRBJ2-1; cdr3_aa: CASSLRLYNEQFF